The 22 T cell receptor beta chains listed next were all sequenced from one sample in a study of CD8+ T cells in alopecia areata (dated by TCRdb to between 2017 and 2018). Taken with the paper, the label for treatment or condition translates to: oral pan-JAK inhibitor, 5-10 mg twice daily. Library method: the immunoSEQ multiplex PCR assay. To provide template for TCR sequencing, every sample had RNA extracted and reverse transcribed into cDNA. TCRdb holds this immuneACCESS table with in-frame rearrangements only. Some clones are missing; in checked studies, unresolved V genes explain under half, and the rest has no known cause. In all, the sample holds fewer than 250,000 clones, and under 40% of those were seen once. The ten largest account for about 0.48% of the sample. The sample here was CD4+ T cells sorted from blood, taken around week 34, from a patient treated with tofacitinib. The receptors were sampled from a human donor with alopecia areata.

This chain connects TRBV9 to TRBJ2-2, with D perhaps matching TRBD2 (5 bases). V shed 7 bases and J shed 6 bases, with 19 bases lying between them. The CDR3 runs 15 residues. Germline V gives CDR1 SGDLS, CDR2 YYNGEE. The CDR3 sequence: CASDRGERSAGELFF. The CDR3 coding sequence is TGTGCCAGCGACCGGGGAGAGCGAAGCGCCGGGGAGCTGTTTTTT. The full variable domain, in which reference TRBV9 and TRBJ2-2 provide the parts outside the CDR3, is DSGVTQTPKHLITATGQRVTLRCSPRSGDLSVYWYQQSLDQGLQFLIQYYNGEERAKGNILERFSAQQFPDLHSELNLSSLELGDSALYFCASDRGERSAGELFFGEGSRLTVL.

The V and J genes are TRBV10-3 and TRBJ2-5, with TRBD1 as a possible D gene (6 bases). Trimming removed 2 bases at V and 7 bases at J, with 14 bases between. This CDR3 spans 14 amino acids. Germline V lookup: CDR1 ENHRY, CDR2 SYGVKD. In DNA, the CDR3 is TGTGCCATCAGTGAGCCGGGGCAGGGGCCGACCCAGTACTTC. It encodes CAISEPGQGPTQYF.

The chain uses TRBV9 and TRBJ1-2; D is possibly TRBD1 (6 bases). This CDR3 is 15 amino acids long. Germline loops: CDR1 SGDLS, CDR2 YYNGEE. V was trimmed by 0 bases and J by 3 bases, leaving 12 bases between them. CDR3 DNA: TGTGCCAGCAGCGTAGGAACAGGGACGTACTATGGCTACACCTTC. Protein: CASSVGTGTYYGYTF. Complete variable domain (other parts from reference TRBV9 and TRBJ1-2): DSGVTQTPKHLITATGQRVTLRCSPRSGDLSVYWYQQSLDQGLQFLIQYYNGEERAKGNILERFSAQQFPDLHSELNLSSLELGDSALYFCASSVGTGTYYGYTFGSGTRLTVV.

The genes are TRBV7-9 and TRBJ2-3; 7 bases line up with TRBD2. Germline V CDR1 and CDR2: SEHNR, FQNEAQ (reference sequence). The junction had 7 bases not matched to a gene; V was cut back by 1 base and J by 0 bases. The CDR3 is 17 amino acids. Here the CDR3 reads CASSLVGLGTSTDTQYF. The CDR3, as DNA: TGTGCCAGCAGCTTAGTCGGACTAGGCACTAGCACAGATACGCAGTATTTT.

This chain joins TRBV11-2 and TRBJ1-6, with TRBD1 identical over 9 bases. The CDR3 is 18 amino acids. V lost 3 bases to trimming and J lost 7 bases; unmatched junction nucleotides: 13. Germline V gene data show CDR1 as SGHAT and CDR2 as FQNNGV. In nucleotides, the CDR3 is TGTGCCAGCAGCTTGGAGGGAGGACAGGGGTTGAGAAATTCACCCCTCCACTTT. It codes for CASSLEGGQGLRNSPLHF.

The genes are TRBV29-1 and TRBJ2-6, with D possibly being TRBD2 (5 bases). Germline V gene sequence: CDR1 SQVTM, CDR2 ANQGSEA. The CDR3 totals 14 residues. V lost 3 bases, J lost 2 bases, and 8 bases lay in between. The CDR3 DNA follows: TGCAGCGTTGACGGGGTAGCTGGGGCCAACGTCCTGACTTTC. Translation gives CSVDGVAGANVLTF.

The CDR3 region is CASSLLIAKNIQYF. CDR3 nucleotides: TGTGCCAGCAGTTTATTGATAGCCAAAAACATTCAGTACTTC. The chain couples TRBV27 to TRBJ2-4; D gene uncertain. The CDR3 spans 14 residues. Trimming removed 1 base at V and 0 bases at J, with 4 bases between. The V gene's germline CDR1 is MNHEY and CDR2 SMNVEV (reference sequence).

CDR3: CASSFHGQGVAEAFF. For the CDR3, the DNA is TGCGCCAGCAGCTTTCATGGACAGGGGGTCGCTGAAGCTTTCTTT. The V call is TRBV5-1, the J call TRBJ1-1, with 10 bases lining up with TRBD1. CDR3 length equals 15 residues. The V gene end was trimmed by 2 bases and the J gene end by 6 bases; junction bases not matched to a gene: 7. From germline, CDR1 is SGHRS and CDR2 YFSETQ.

The chain employs TRBV5-1 and TRBJ2-5; 7 nucleotides align to TRBD2. V gave up 4 bases and J gave up 1 base; unmatched junction bases: 7. The CDR3 is 15 residues long. Germline V lookup: CDR1 SGHRS, CDR2 YFSETQ. Here the CDR3 reads CASSVSGASQETQYF. The CDR3 DNA follows: TGCGCCAGCAGCGTCAGCGGGGCTTCCCAAGAGACCCAGTACTTC.

CDR3 sequence: CASSLNLEQFF. In DNA, the CDR3 is TGTGCCAGCAGCTTGAACCTTGAGCAGTTCTTC. The gene calls are TRBV7-9 and TRBJ2-1; D remains unclear. Trimming shortened V by 3 bases and J by 9 bases, and 6 bases separated the two germline ends. Germline values: CDR1 SEHNR, CDR2 FQNEAQ (reference sequence). This CDR3 has 11 amino acids.

This rearrangement joins TRBV10-1 to TRBJ2-5; D could derive from TRBD1 or TRBD2 (5 bases each). V was clipped by 4 bases and J by 2 bases, with 14 bases between them. The CDR3 consists of 15 residues. Per germline, CDR1 WNHNN and CDR2 SYGVQD (reference sequence). CDR3 amino acids: CASSAMGPGQETQYF. CDR3 nucleotide sequence: TGCGCCAGCAGTGCGATGGGGCCGGGGCAAGAGACCCAGTACTTC.

This chain uses TRBV6-1 with TRBJ1-2, with D unclear. The germline V gene has CDR1 MNHNS and CDR2 SASEGT. V shed 8 bases and J shed 4 bases, with 14 bases lying between them. This CDR3 has 13 amino acids. Written as DNA, the CDR3 is TGTGCCAGCTGTCGAATAGACTGCTATGGCTACACCTTC. Translated, it gives CASCRIDCYGYTF.

The sample holds a few counts of this clone. The chain carries TRBV14 and TRBJ2-3; 12 nucleotides line up with TRBD2. CDR3 length: 16 amino acids. The junction had 4 bases not matched to a gene; V was cut back by 0 bases and J by 6 bases. Germline CDR1 reads SGHDN; CDR2 reads FVKESK. The CDR3 DNA reads as TGTGCCAGCAGCCAAGACCGACTAGCGGGAGTGGATACGCAGTATTTT. Its protein product is CASSQDRLAGVDTQYF.

The chain uses TRBV27 and TRBJ2-5; no definite D call. V was shortened by 1 base and J by 2 bases, with 8 bases between the two germline ends. Per germline, CDR1 MNHEY and CDR2 SMNVEV (reference sequence). This CDR3 contains 14 residues. The CDR3 protein is CASSLYGMQETQYF. CDR3 nucleotides: TGTGCCAGCAGTTTATATGGTATGCAAGAGACCCAGTACTTC.

This clone was seen more than once but under ten times. The chain has TRBV4-1 and TRBJ1-2, with D possibly being TRBD1 (5 bases). CDR3 length: 15 amino acids. V was cut by 5 bases and J by 6 bases, with 19 bases left in between. Germline lookup yields CDR1 MGHRA and CDR2 YSYEKL. The CDR3 region is CASSAQVSSMDGYTF. CDR3 DNA sequence: TGCGCCAGCAGCGCACAGGTCTCCTCGATGGATGGCTACACCTTC.

Regarding this clone: A read error may account for a junction end that differs from germline. V gene TRBV7-7 combines with J gene TRBJ2-3; D possibly corresponds to TRBD2 (5 bases). The CDR3 is 15 amino acids. Germline V CDR1 and CDR2: SSHAT, FNYEAQ (reference sequence). The CDR3 nucleotides read TGTGCTAGCAGCTTAGCGTCCGGGAGCACAGATACGCAGTATTTT. It yields the protein CASSLASGSTDTQYF.

The V call is TRBV29-1, the J call TRBJ1-4, with D unresolved. The V and J ends lost 4 bases and 8 bases respectively, with 8 bases between them. The V gene's germline CDR1 is SQVTM and CDR2 ANQGSEA. The CDR3 sequence is 11 residues long. CDR3 bases: TGCAGCGTTGGAACGAGGGAAAAACTGTTTTTT. Translation: CSVGTREKLFF.

V usage is TRBV5-1 and J usage is TRBJ1-1, with 7 bases identical to TRBD1. CDR1 is SGHRS, CDR2 YFSETQ, per germline. This CDR3 contains 14 residues. V lost 3 bases, J lost 6 bases, and 8 bases stayed unmatched. The CDR3 protein is CASSWRQGGSEAFF. The CDR3 DNA reads as TGCGCCAGCAGCTGGCGACAGGGAGGGTCTGAAGCTTTCTTT.

This rearrangement joins TRBV4-2 to TRBJ2-1, with 10 positions matching TRBD2. The CDR3 consists of 19 residues. The V and J ends lost 0 bases and 0 bases, in that order; junction bases with no gene match: 8. The germline V gene has CDR1 LGHNA and CDR2 YNFKEQ. CDR3 loop: CASSQDLGTSVSSYNEQFF. CDR3 DNA sequence: TGTGCCAGCAGCCAAGATTTGGGGACTAGCGTGAGCTCCTACAATGAGCAGTTCTTC.

This clone has just a few counts. This chain joins TRBV18 and TRBJ2-7, with D maybe TRBD1 (6 bases). Germline CDR1 KGHSH, CDR2 LQKENI. This CDR3 comprises 13 residues. V lost 2 bases, J lost 4 bases, and 9 bases lay in between. The CDR3 is CASSPTGQYEQYF. As DNA, the CDR3 is TGTGCCAGCTCACCAACGGGACAATACGAGCAGTACTTC.

The chain recombines TRBV11-2 with TRBJ2-5; 13 positions match TRBD2. V shed 5 bases, J shed 1 base, and the junction held 4 bases outside the gene matches. In germline, CDR1 is SGHAT, CDR2 FQNNGV. The CDR3 totals 16 residues. DNA for the CDR3: TGTGCCAGCAGCCCGGGACTAGCGGGGCCCCAAGAGACCCAGTACTTC. It encodes CASSPGLAGPQETQYF.

This clone appeared a few times. The V and J genes are TRBV5-4 and TRBJ2-1; D gene unclear. This CDR3 region has 16 residues. V was cut by 1 base and J by 2 bases, with 13 bases left in between. The germline CDR1 and CDR2 sequences are SGHNT and YYREEE (reference sequence). The CDR3: CASSLRPGTTYNEQFF. Here the CDR3 DNA reads TGTGCCAGCAGCTTGAGACCAGGTACCACCTACAATGAGCAGTTCTTC.